This T cell receptor (beta chain) was retrieved from a study of blood T cell repertoires in COVID-19. Whole-study context: The samples span acute and convalescent COVID-19 from the United States, Italy and Spain. Sources were T cells, B-cell-depleted T cells, or PBMCs; the material itself was cDNA or gDNA.

V lost 6 bases to trimming and J lost 3 bases, with 17 bases between them. This CDR3 is built from 15 residues. Germline V gene lookup returns CDR1 MNHEY and CDR2 SVGEGT. Original methodology: Amplified reference gene primers provided the basis for estimating nucleated cell counts. Clones were read by immunoSEQ multiplex PCR, and TCRdb kept only the in-frame ones, dropping some. Clone size and the V and J calls come from that table; the DNA yielded D and trimming. The table has some 230,000 clones, about 80% seen once. This rearrangement joins TRBV6-2 or TRBV6-3 to TRBJ1-1, with D possibly matching TRBD1 (6 bases). This receptor was identified in a woman between 55 and 75 years old with acute or convalescent COVID-19. Material: peripheral blood. The CDR3 reads CASSELGGRYTEAFF. The CDR3, as DNA: TGTGCCAGCAGCGAACTCGGGGGGCGGTACACTGAAGCTTTCTTT.